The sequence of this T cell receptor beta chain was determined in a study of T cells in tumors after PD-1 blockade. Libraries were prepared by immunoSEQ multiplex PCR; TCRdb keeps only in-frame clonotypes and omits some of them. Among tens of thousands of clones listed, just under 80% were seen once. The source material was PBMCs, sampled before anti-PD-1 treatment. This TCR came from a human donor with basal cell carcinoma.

The CDR3 DNA follows: TGTGCCAGCTCACCCCGACAGGGGACGTACGAGCAGTACTTC. Its translation is CASSPRQGTYEQYF. The V gene is TRBV18, the J gene TRBJ2-7, with TRBD1 matching 8 bases. The CDR3 runs to 14 residues. CDR1 and CDR2 (germline): KGHSH, LQKENI. Germline trimming cut 3 bases from V and 4 bases from J; bases unmatched to any gene: 5.